Below, 22 T cell receptor beta chains from the same sample are listed, as sequenced in a study of blood T cell repertoires in COVID-19. Only in-frame clones appear in the TCRdb table, and some are missing; sequencing was by immunoSEQ multiplex PCR. The sample has over 200,000 clones, 83% seen once. The sample consisted of peripheral blood. These receptors originate from a man older than 75 with acute or convalescent COVID-19.

V and J are TRBV30 and TRBJ1-2, with TRBD1 matching 11 bases. This CDR3 has 12 amino acids. V was pared by 4 bases and J by 8 bases, with 3 bases of the junction left unmatched. CDR1 and CDR2 (germline): GTSNPN, SVGIG (reference sequence). The CDR3 here is CAWTGTGGGYTF. The CDR3 nucleotides are TGTGCCTGGACCGGGACAGGGGGGGGCTACACCTTC.

The rearrangement links TRBV4-1 to TRBJ2-2; 11 bases line up with TRBD1. V gave up 0 bases and J gave up 0 bases; unmatched junction bases: 12. The CDR3 covers 21 residues. Germline-derived CDR1 and CDR2 are MGHRA and YSYEKL. CDR3 DNA: TGCGCCAGCAGCCAAGATCCTACCGGGACAGGGGGTTTAGCGAACACCGGGGAGCTGTTTTTT. Protein: CASSQDPTGTGGLANTGELFF.

The chain employs TRBV7-2 and TRBJ2-7, with 9 nucleotides matching TRBD1. The length of the CDR3 is 16 residues. Germline CDR1 is SGHTA and CDR2 is FQGNSA. After removal of 5 bases from V and 0 bases from J, the junction contained 8 bases not matched to a gene. This CDR3 reads CASSPQSQGASYEQYF. DNA of the CDR3: TGTGCCAGCAGCCCACAATCACAGGGGGCCTCCTACGAGCAGTACTTC.

The chain recombines TRBV6-5 with TRBJ2-2; 8 nucleotides align to TRBD1. V shed 2 bases and J 4 bases; nucleotides not matched to a gene: 6. Germline CDR1 reads MNHEY; CDR2 reads SVGAGI. The CDR3 loop spans 16 amino acids. The CDR3 region has the DNA TGTGCCAGCAGTTACGTTGGACAGGGTCTCACCGGGGAGCTGTTTTTT. Residues: CASSYVGQGLTGELFF.

This chain links TRBV2 with TRBJ2-3; 14 nucleotides match TRBD2. Germline lookup yields CDR1 SNHLY and CDR2 FYNNEI. Trimming took 6 bases from V and 1 from J; bases not matched to a gene: 9. CDR3 length: 18 residues. CDR3 protein: CASRAPQGLAGGTDTQYF. In DNA form, the CDR3 reads TGTGCCAGCAGGGCACCCCAGGGACTAGCGGGAGGCACAGATACGCAGTATTTT.

The rearrangement joins TRBV13 to TRBJ2-1; 7 bases align to TRBD1. This CDR3 is 13 amino acids long. Trimming cost V 3 bases and J 8 bases; bases outside gene matches: 4. The germline V gene encodes CDR1 PRHDT and CDR2 FYEKMQ (reference sequence). For the CDR3, the DNA is TGTGCCAGCAGCTTCCCTCAGGGGGATGAGCAGTTCTTC. Its translation is CASSFPQGDEQFF. Looking up the rest from reference TRBV13 and TRBJ2-1 gives the full variable domain: AAGVIQSPRHLIKEKRETATLKCYPIPRHDTVYWYQQGPGQDPQFLISFYEKMQSDKGSIPDRFSAQQFSDYHSELNMSSLELGDSALYFCASSFPQGDEQFFGPGTRLTVL.

The chain combines TRBV9 with TRBJ2-1; no firm D call. The CDR3 loop spans 16 amino acids. V was cut by 4 bases and J by 7 bases, with 21 bases left in between. Looked up from germline, CDR1 is SGDLS and CDR2 is YYNGEE. This CDR3 is CASSYEWSGSWNEQFF. For the CDR3, the DNA is TGTGCCAGCAGCTACGAGTGGAGTGGGTCTTGGAATGAGCAGTTCTTC.

The chain has TRBV14 and TRBJ1-6; 9 positions match TRBD1. Germline V CDR1 and CDR2: SGHDN, FVKESK. The J segment lost 7 bases and the V segment lost 4 bases, leaving 5 bases of the junction unmatched. CDR3 length: 15 amino acids. CDR3 residues: CASSPSGQGNSPLHF. In DNA form, the CDR3 reads TGTGCCAGCAGCCCCTCGGGACAGGGCAATTCACCCCTCCACTTT. The variable domain in full, with the rest retrieved from reference TRBV14 and TRBJ1-6, is EAGVTQFPSHSVIEKGQTVTLRCDPISGHDNLYWYRRVMGKEIKFLLHFVKESKQDESGMPNNRFLAERTGGTYSTLKVQPAELEDSGVYFCASSPSGQGNSPLHFGNGTRLTVT.

This chain connects TRBV29-1 to TRBJ2-1; D may be TRBD2 (5 bases). Trimming shortened V by 6 bases and J by 6 bases, and 21 bases separated the two germline ends. Germline-derived CDR1 and CDR2 are SQVTM and ANQGSEA. The CDR3 length is 15 residues. CDR3 DNA: TGCAGCGTAGGGAGAGACTCAAACCCGGGCAATGAGCAGTTCTTC. Translating gives CSVGRDSNPGNEQFF.

J is TRBJ1-5 and V is TRBV3-1 (or the pseudogene TRBV3-2); 9 bases agree with TRBD1. The junction had 0 bases not matched to a gene; V was cut back by 4 bases and J by 5 bases. The CDR3 runs to 13 residues. Germline V gene data show CDR1 as LGHDT and CDR2 as YNNKEL (reference sequence). The CDR3 DNA is TGTGCCAGCAGCCGACAGGGGGATCAGCCCCAGCATTTT. Translated, it gives CASSRQGDQPQHF.

The chain uses TRBV5-1 and TRBJ1-4; TRBD1 might be the D (6 bases). V lost 4 bases and J 7 bases, leaving 17 bases between the germline ends. The CDR3 runs 15 residues. Germline V gene data show CDR1 as SGHRS and CDR2 as YFSETQ. The CDR3 nucleotides are TGCGCCAGCAGCGGCGCCGTACAGGGAAGTGAAAAACTGTTTTTT. Its translation: CASSGAVQGSEKLFF. The full variable domain, completed using reference TRBV5-1 and TRBJ1-4, is KAGVTQTPRYLIKTRGQQVTLSCSPISGHRSVSWYQQTPGQGLQFLFEYFSETQRNKGNFPGRFSGRQFSNSRSEMNVSTLELGDSALYLCASSGAVQGSEKLFFGSGTQLSVL.

The rearrangement links TRBV28 to TRBJ1-4, with D possibly being TRBD1 (6 bases). V lost 3 bases to trimming and J lost 7 bases, with 9 bases between them. The CDR3 length is 13 residues. Germline-derived CDR1 and CDR2 are MDHEN and SYDVKM. For the CDR3, the DNA is TGTGCCAGCAGTTTTTCAGGGGCTGAAAAACTGTTTTTT. It yields the protein CASSFSGAEKLFF. The full variable domain, completed using reference TRBV28 and TRBJ1-4, is DVKVTQSSRYLVKRTGEKVFLECVQDMDHENMFWYRQDPGLGLRLIYFSYDVKMKEKGDIPEGYSVSREKKERFSLILESASTNQTSMYLCASSFSGAEKLFFGSGTQLSVL.

This chain uses TRBV2 with TRBJ2-7; 8 bases map to TRBD2. The CDR3 is 14 residues long. J lost 0 bases, V lost 7 bases, and 5 bases had no gene match. Germline CDR1 is SNHLY and CDR2 is FYNNEI. The CDR3, as DNA: TGTGCCAGCACACTAGCGGCTAGCTCCTACGAGCAGTACTTC. As protein: CASTLAASSYEQYF.

The rearrangement joins TRBV6-6 to TRBJ1-1, with unresolved D. The V gene's germline CDR1 is MNHNY and CDR2 SVGAGI (reference sequence). The CDR3 runs to 14 residues. V was clipped by 7 bases and J by 0 bases, with 12 bases between them. Here the CDR3 DNA reads TGTGCCAGCACCCCGGGAATCATGAACACTGAAGCTTTCTTT. This encodes CASTPGIMNTEAFF.

The chain joins TRBV24-1 to TRBJ1-4, with D possibly matching TRBD1 (5 bases). This CDR3 has 15 residues. V was shortened by 2 bases and J by 7 bases, with 13 bases between the two germline ends. CDR1 and CDR2 (germline): KGHDR, SFDVKD. The CDR3 protein is CATSDSQAGGEKLFF. The CDR3 DNA reads TGTGCCACCAGTGATTCACAGGCCGGCGGTGAAAAACTGTTTTTT.

This clone was seen a handful of times. V is TRBV30 and J is TRBJ2-1; maybe TRBD2 (5 bases). The CDR3 contains 17 residues. V lost 3 bases and J 3 bases, leaving 21 bases between the germline ends. CDR1 and CDR2 (germline): GTSNPN, SVGIG (reference sequence). Here the CDR3 reads CAWSSATRLTNYNEQFF. The CDR3 DNA sequence: TGTGCCTGGAGCTCCGCGACCCGACTAACAAACTACAATGAGCAGTTCTTC.

The chain employs TRBV7-2 and TRBJ1-1; D gene unclear. Germline values: CDR1 SGHTA, CDR2 FQGNSA. V lost 0 bases and J lost 4, with 6 bases in between. The CDR3 consists of 13 residues. The CDR3, as DNA: TGTGCCAGCAGCTTAGCGGAGGGCACTGAAGCTTTCTTT. Translating gives CASSLAEGTEAFF.

This clone has just a few counts. This sample also contains other DNA sequences that code for the same CDR3. The chain couples TRBV5-1 to TRBJ1-3, with 8 bases matching TRBD1. The CDR3 is made up of 14 amino acids. Germline CDR1 reads SGHRS; CDR2 reads YFSETQ. V gave up 3 bases and J gave up 4 bases; unmatched junction bases: 3. The CDR3 bases are TGCGCCAGCAGCTCCGGGACAGGCGGAAACACCATATATTTT. It specifies CASSSGTGGNTIYF.

This clone was detected many times. The chain employs TRBV27 and TRBJ2-1; D might be TRBD1 (5 bases). CDR1 is MNHEY and CDR2 is SMNVEV in the germline V gene (reference sequence). There are 17 residues in the CDR3. V was cut by 0 bases and J by 2 bases, with 14 bases left in between. The CDR3 here is CASSLSIRIGAYNEQFF. DNA for the CDR3: TGTGCCAGCAGTTTATCTATACGGATAGGGGCCTACAATGAGCAGTTCTTC.

V is TRBV7-9 and J is TRBJ2-5, with TRBD1 identical over 8 bases. The germline V gene encodes CDR1 SEHNR and CDR2 FQNEAQ (reference sequence). The V segment lost 5 bases and the J segment 4 bases; nucleotides outside the gene matches: 9. The CDR3 extends over 15 amino acids. CDR3 sequence reads: CASSPRTGIPETQYF. In DNA, the CDR3 is TGTGCCAGCAGCCCCCGGACAGGGATCCCAGAGACCCAGTACTTC.

The V gene is TRBV19, the J gene TRBJ2-5, with D perhaps matching TRBD1 (5 bases). The length of the CDR3 is 13 residues. V lost 6 bases and J 1 base, leaving 9 bases between the germline ends. The germline V gene has CDR1 LNHDA and CDR2 SQIVND (reference sequence). CDR3 coding DNA: TGTGCCAGTAGCGATACAGGCCAAGAGACCCAGTACTTC. Translated: CASSDTGQETQYF.

This clone has only a few counts. The chain combines TRBV7-2 with TRBJ2-2, with no clear D. V gave up 0 bases and J gave up 7 bases, with 12 bases separating them. CDR3 length: 15 amino acids. The germline gives CDR1 SGHTA, CDR2 FQGNSA. The CDR3: CASSLAPLAGGELFF. CDR3 nucleotide sequence: TGTGCCAGCAGCTTAGCGCCGTTAGCTGGCGGGGAGCTGTTTTTT.